This T cell receptor (beta chain) was recorded in a study of T cells in tumors after PD-1 blockade. As for the study in general: Patients had no prior checkpoint blockade, systemic immunosuppressants, or anti-cancer therapy within 4 weeks. Either cemiplimab 350 mg every 2 weeks or pembrolizumab 200 mg every 3 weeks was given. Mean per blood sample: about 110,000 templates (roughly 21,000-270,000), some 34,000 unique clonotypes.

This clone was counted once. The antigen remains unidentified. V was cut by 0 bases and J by 2 bases, with 5 bases left in between. CDR1 is MNHEY, CDR2 SVGAGI, per germline. This CDR3 has 15 amino acids. Whole-study findings and limits: Some novel exhausted tumor clones appeared in pre-treatment blood, suggesting peripheral recruitment.

The assay was immunoSEQ multiplex PCR, and TCRdb's table has in-frame clones only and misses some. The repertoire holds about 20,000 clones, 81% seen once, with 25% to 30% in the top ten. The sequence was obtained from a human donor with advanced basal cell or squamous cell carcinoma (not recorded which). J is TRBJ2-6 and V is TRBV6-5; unclear D gene. The sequenced sample was PBMCs, obtained after anti-PD-1 therapy. CDR3 nucleotide sequence: TGTGCCAGCAGTTACTCGATAGCTGGGGCCAACGTCCTGACTTTC. As protein: CASSYSIAGANVLTF.